This T cell receptor (beta chain) emerged from a study of blood T cell repertoires in COVID-19. Study as a whole: Whether acute or convalescent, the COVID-19 samples came from the United States, Italy and Spain. From T cells, B-cell-depleted T cells, or PBMCs came the material, which was cDNA or gDNA.

In its sample, this clone was seen a few times. In the study's own analysis: The assay estimated nucleated cells by amplifying reference gene primers. Data came from immunoSEQ multiplex PCR; TCRdb stores just in-frame clones and leaves some out. The V and J calls and the clone size are those of that table, but D and trimming were determined from the DNA. The table records hundreds of thousands of clones, approximately 82% of them present only once. Sequencing input: peripheral blood. This TCR was recovered from an elderly woman with acute or convalescent COVID-19.

The CDR3 loop reads CSVDRIYGYTF. DNA for the CDR3: TGCAGCGTGGACAGGATCTATGGCTACACCTTC. The chain uses TRBV29-1 and TRBJ1-2; 7 bases agree with TRBD1. Per the germline V gene, CDR1 is SQVTM and CDR2 is ANQGSEA. This CDR3 region has 11 residues. J was trimmed by 4 bases and V by 6 bases; bases with no gene match: 2.